This entry describes one T cell receptor (beta chain). This record belongs to a study of blood T cell repertoires in COVID-19. Trimming removed 4 bases from V and 14 bases from J; junction bases left unmatched: 5. CDR1 is GTSNPN and CDR2 is SVGIG in the germline V gene (reference sequence). This CDR3 has 11 amino acids. Some clones are missing from TCRdb's copy, which holds only in-frame ones; the method was immunoSEQ multiplex PCR. The sample holds tens of thousands of clones, around 84% seen once. Sequenced: peripheral blood. The receptor was derived from a human donor in a cohort sampled during active COVID-19. This sequence joins TRBV30 and TRBJ1-6; 7 nucleotides line up with TRBD1. The CDR3: CAWTRQGALHF. The CDR3 coding sequence is TGTGCCTGGACGCGACAGGGAGCCCTCCACTTT.